The 23 T cell receptor beta chains presented below share a single source sample, sequenced in a study of T cell responses to AZD1222 COVID-19 vaccine (dated by TCRdb to about 2021). The meaning of the sample's time point label: about 28 days (+/-7) after the second vaccine dose. Library creation used the immunoSEQ multiplex PCR assay. TCRdb took this table from immuneACCESS and kept in-frame rearrangements with V and J called. Such tables lack part of the clones; where checked against another copy, unresolved V genes explain under half of the gap, and the rest is unexplained. Within this sample are some 180,000 clones, with more than 85% of them counted one time only. Less than 2% of the sample belongs to the ten largest clones. The material sequenced was peripheral blood, taken 28 days after the second AZD1222 dose. The origin of the receptors is an adult who received the AZD1222 COVID-19 vaccine.

The CDR3 bases are TGTGCCACAAGCTGGGGGAATGAAAAACTGTTTTTT. Translated, it gives CATSWGNEKLFF. The V gene is TRBV7-9, the J gene TRBJ1-4; possible D gene TRBD1, 5 bases. The CDR3 loop spans 12 amino acids. Germline-derived CDR1 and CDR2 are SEHNR and FQNEAQ (reference sequence). V was trimmed by 10 bases and J by 5 bases, leaving 11 bases between them.

In this sample, this clone turned up a few times. The CDR3 DNA follows: TGTGCCAGCAGGGCCGATTCCTATAATTCACCCCTCCACTTT. Amino acid sequence: CASRADSYNSPLHF. The chain links TRBV7-3 to TRBJ1-6; D call uncertain. This CDR3 region has 14 residues. In germline, CDR1 is SGHTA, CDR2 FQGTGA. V was cut by 6 bases and J by 1 base, with 7 bases left in between.

V and J are TRBV7-3 and TRBJ2-7; 10 nucleotides match TRBD1. The CDR3 loop spans 13 amino acids. V shed 5 bases and J 5 bases; nucleotides not matched to a gene: 3. CDR1 and CDR2 (germline): SGHTA, FQGTGA. The CDR3 sequence: CASSHGQGDEQYF. In DNA form, the CDR3 reads TGTGCCAGCAGCCACGGACAGGGGGACGAGCAGTACTTC. The whole variable domain, filled in from reference TRBV7-3 and TRBJ2-7, reads GAGVSQTPSNKVTEKGKYVELRCDPISGHTALYWYRQSLGQGPEFLIYFQGTGAADDSGLPNDRFFAVRPEGSVSTLKIQRTERGDSAVYLCASSHGQGDEQYFGPGTRLTVT.

CDR3 protein: CASSRTGTEKLFF. DNA for the CDR3: TGCGCCAGCTCTCGGACAGGGACTGAAAAACTGTTTTTT. This chain connects TRBV10-1 to TRBJ1-4; 8 nucleotides align to TRBD1. Trimming took 8 bases from V and 7 from J; bases not matched to a gene: 6. Germline CDR1 and CDR2: WNHNN and SYGVQD (reference sequence). The CDR3 is 13 amino acids.

This clone was observed once. The V call is TRBV21-1, the J call TRBJ2-7; the D segment call TRBD1 is taken from the table without a DNA check. TRBV21-1 is designated a pseudogene. The CDR3 contains 18 residues. CDR3 coding DNA: TGTGCCAGCAGCAACCCGAACAATGAGGGGGAAGGTCGACACGAGCAGTACTTC. Its protein is CASSNPNNEGEGRHEQYF.

In DNA, the CDR3 is TGTGCCAGTAGGGCGTGGGAAGGATCGGGGAATGAGCAGTTCTTC. Translating gives CASRAWEGSGNEQFF. The rearrangement uses TRBV19 and TRBJ2-1; TRBD2 is a possible D gene (5 bases). Trimming removed 6 bases at V and 7 bases at J, with 19 bases between. The CDR3 runs to 15 residues. Germline lookup yields CDR1 LNHDA and CDR2 SQIVND (reference sequence).

V is TRBV7-6 and J is TRBJ1-4; TRBD1 might be the D (6 bases). Trimming removed 1 base at V and 2 bases at J, with 8 bases between. The CDR3 is 15 amino acids. CDR1 is SGHVS and CDR2 is FNYEAQ in the germline V gene. CDR3: CASSLVRGTNEKLFF. The CDR3 nucleotides read TGTGCCAGCAGCTTAGTGAGGGGGACTAATGAAAAACTGTTTTTT.

The chain uses TRBV30 and TRBJ2-3; D possibly corresponds to TRBD2 (6 bases). Germline V gene lookup returns CDR1 GTSNPN and CDR2 SVGIG (reference sequence). The ends were cut back, 0 bases at V and 4 bases at J, with 14 bases in the middle. The CDR3 consists of 15 residues. The CDR3 nucleotides are TGTGCCTGGAGTGTCGGGAGCATAGTATCAGATACGCAGTATTTT. This sequence encodes CAWSVGSIVSDTQYF.

The gene calls are TRBV9 and TRBJ1-1; D is undetermined. CDR3 length: 14 amino acids. V dropped 3 bases and J dropped 6 bases, with 15 bases sitting between them. Germline loops: CDR1 SGDLS, CDR2 YYNGEE. The CDR3 DNA reads as TGTGCCAGCAGCGCCCAAAGCAAAGAGGCTGAAGCTTTCTTT. Its translation is CASSAQSKEAEAFF.

The V gene is TRBV27, the J gene TRBJ1-1; 7 bases match TRBD1. V trimming: 5 bases; J trimming: 4 bases; junction bases outside the gene matches: 10. Germline V CDR1 and CDR2: MNHEY, SMNVEV (reference sequence). This CDR3 comprises 15 residues. The CDR3 spells CASSRQGGSATEAFF. The CDR3 bases are TGTGCCAGCAGTCGACAGGGAGGGTCGGCCACTGAAGCTTTCTTT.

The rearrangement joins TRBV25-1 to TRBJ1-2, with TRBD1 matching 12 bases. Unmatched junction bases numbered 9, after V lost 6 bases and J lost 7 bases. Germline V gene lookup returns CDR1 MGHDK and CDR2 SYGVNS. This CDR3 region has 15 residues. The CDR3 sequence: CASSPGTGGVSGYTF. In DNA form, the CDR3 reads TGTGCCAGCAGCCCGGGGACAGGGGGCGTATCTGGCTACACCTTC.

The CDR3 is CASSYSIAGGRETQYF. CDR3 bases: TGTGCCAGCAGTTACTCGATAGCGGGGGGTCGGGAGACCCAGTACTTC. V is TRBV6-2 or TRBV6-3 and J is TRBJ2-5, with 10 bases identical to TRBD2. Germline values: CDR1 MNHEY, CDR2 SVGEGT. This CDR3 spans 16 amino acids. Trimming took 0 bases from V and 5 from J; bases not matched to a gene: 6.

The chain links TRBV5-1 to TRBJ2-7, with TRBD2 matching over 16 bases. The CDR3 runs 18 residues. CDR1 and CDR2 from the germline V gene are SGHRS and YFSETQ. The V gene end was trimmed by 2 bases and the J gene end by 6 bases; junction bases not matched to a gene: 11. The CDR3: CASSFGYGTSGRASEQYF. The CDR3 nucleotides are TGCGCCAGCAGCTTCGGGTACGGGACTAGCGGGAGGGCCAGCGAGCAGTACTTC.

The CDR3 DNA reads TGTGCCAGCAGCCAAGCTCTAAACGGACTGGGCTATGGCTACACCTTC. Its translation is CASSQALNGLGYGYTF. The chain has TRBV3-1 (or the pseudogene TRBV3-2) and TRBJ1-2, with D unclear. From germline, CDR1 is LGHDT and CDR2 YNNKEL (reference sequence). The germline V and J ends were trimmed by 1 base and 4 bases, with 16 bases remaining between them. This CDR3 contains 16 residues.

V gene TRBV6-5 combines with J gene TRBJ2-3; the match to TRBD1 covers 7 bases. The germline V gene has CDR1 MNHEY and CDR2 SVGAGI. V was clipped by 0 bases and J by 3 bases; unmatched bases: 3. The CDR3 has 15 residues. The CDR3 loop is CASSYSRGRTDTQYF. The DNA of the CDR3 is TGTGCCAGCAGTTACTCGAGGGGGCGGACAGATACGCAGTATTTT.

The sample holds a few counts of this clone. The chain is built from TRBV6-4 and TRBJ1-6, with D perhaps matching TRBD1 (5 bases). The length of the CDR3 is 15 residues. The germline V gene encodes CDR1 MRHNA and CDR2 SNTAGT. V was clipped by 5 bases and J by 6 bases, with 14 bases between them. CDR3 nucleotide sequence: TGTGCCAGCAGTTTGGGGCCTTCCCCTAATTCACCCCTCCACTTT. Translated, it gives CASSLGPSPNSPLHF.

This clone was found once. The CDR3 is CASSPWGVSNTEAFF. The DNA of the CDR3 is TGTGCCAGTAGTCCCTGGGGGGTCTCGAACACTGAAGCTTTCTTT. This sequence joins TRBV19 and TRBJ1-1; perhaps TRBD1 as D (5 bases). The CDR3 consists of 15 residues. Germline CDR1 LNHDA, CDR2 SQIVND (reference sequence). Trimming stripped 5 bases from V and 1 base from J, with 14 bases between.

This chain links TRBV2 with TRBJ1-6; D is undetermined. The V end lost 6 bases, the J end lost 6 bases, and 3 bases lay between the germline ends. The CDR3 is made up of 11 amino acids. Germline CDR1 reads SNHLY; CDR2 reads FYNNEI. This chain's CDR3 is CASSINSPLHF. The CDR3 nucleotides read TGTGCCAGCAGCATTAATTCACCCCTCCACTTT. Using reference TRBV2 and TRBJ1-6 for the parts outside the CDR3, the full variable domain is EPEVTQTPSHQVTQMGQEVILRCVPISNHLYFYWYRQILGQKVEFLVSFYNNEISEKSEIFDDQFSVERPDGSNFTLKIRSTKLEDSAMYFCASSINSPLHFGNGTRLTVT.

This chain links TRBV7-9 with TRBJ1-2, with no clear D. The CDR3 is made up of 16 amino acids. V dropped 1 base and J dropped 0 bases, with 12 bases sitting between them. Germline V gene lookup returns CDR1 SEHNR and CDR2 FQNEAQ (reference sequence). The CDR3 nucleotides are TGTGCCAGCAGCTTAGTGCTTCCTGGGACTAACTATGGCTACACCTTC. Residues: CASSLVLPGTNYGYTF.

The V call is TRBV18, the J call TRBJ2-3; possibly TRBD1 or TRBD2 for D (5 bases each). Germline V gene sequence: CDR1 KGHSH, CDR2 LQKENI. Trimming pared 3 bases from V and 0 bases from J, leaving 13 bases between. There are 16 residues in the CDR3. The DNA for the CDR3 is TGTGCCAGCTCACCGACTACGGGACGGAGCACAGATACGCAGTATTTT. It translates to CASSPTTGRSTDTQYF. The complete variable domain, with remaining parts taken from reference TRBV18 and TRBJ2-3, reads NAGVMQNPRHLVRRRGQEARLRCSPMKGHSHVYWYRQLPEEGLKFMVYLQKENIIDESGMPKERFSAEFPKEGPSILRIQQVVRGDSAAYFCASSPTTGRSTDTQYFGPGTRLTVL.

The rearrangement links TRBV27 to TRBJ1-2; possibly TRBD1 for D (5 bases). Germline assignment: CDR1 MNHEY and CDR2 SMNVEV (reference sequence). Trimming pared 3 bases from V and 5 bases from J, leaving 22 bases between. The CDR3 is 17 residues long. This CDR3 reads CASSLGTSAGTGYGYTF. The DNA for the CDR3 is TGTGCCAGCAGTTTGGGGACCTCAGCAGGGACGGGATATGGCTACACCTTC.

The V call is TRBV6-5, the J call TRBJ2-1, with TRBD2 matching 11 bases. The CDR3 runs to 16 residues. Per germline, CDR1 MNHEY and CDR2 SVGAGI. With 0 bases clipped from V and 4 bases from J, the junction kept 2 bases outside the gene matches. CDR3 in amino acids: CASSYSTSGKYNEQFF. The CDR3 nucleotides are TGTGCCAGCAGTTACTCGACTAGCGGGAAGTACAATGAGCAGTTCTTC.

This chain links TRBV7-9 with TRBJ2-1, with D perhaps matching TRBD2 (5 bases). Looked up from germline, CDR1 is SEHNR and CDR2 is FQNEAQ (reference sequence). V was trimmed by 5 bases and J by 6 bases, leaving 17 bases between them. The CDR3 length is 15 residues. CDR3: CASSPMEVGSNEQFF. Written as DNA, the CDR3 is TGTGCCAGCAGCCCAATGGAGGTCGGATCCAATGAGCAGTTCTTC.